A single sample is the source of the 26 T cell receptor beta chains below, sequenced in a study of monozygotic twins with inflammatory bowel disease. TCRdb reprocessed the 5' RACE reads and reports one entry per CDR3 protein, with no DNA. This sample contains tens of thousands of distinct CDR3 sequences. The sample taken for sequencing was blood. The receptors stem from a human donor with ulcerative colitis or Crohn's disease, or a healthy co-twin of an affected twin (not recorded which).

This chain joins TRBV5-1 and TRBJ2-3; there is no DNA to check the TCRdb D call of TRBD2. CDR1 SGHRS and CDR2 YFSETQ come from the germline V gene. This CDR3 spans 18 amino acids. The CDR3 reads CASSLGAGLAGFTDTQYF. The variable domain in full, with the rest retrieved from reference TRBV5-1 and TRBJ2-3, is KAGVTQTPRYLIKTRGQQVTLSCSPISGHRSVSWYQQTPGQGLQFLFEYFSETQRNKGNFPGRFSGRQFSNSRSEMNVSTLELGDSALYLCASSLGAGLAGFTDTQYFGPGTRLTVL.

This chain uses TRBV5-1 with TRBJ2-7. The CDR3 runs to 12 residues. Germline loops: CDR1 SGHRS, CDR2 YFSETQ. CDR3 loop: CASSLTSYEQYF.

The genes are TRBV12-3 or TRBV12-4 and TRBJ1-5. The CDR3 covers 15 residues. The CDR3 protein is CASSLAGWVGQPQHF.

The rearrangement links TRBV5-1 to TRBJ2-7; the TCRdb call, TRBD1, lacks DNA for checking. CDR3 length: 16 residues. Germline V CDR1 and CDR2: SGHRS, YFSETQ. Here the CDR3 reads CASSSTLVQGSYEQYF.

The chain joins TRBV19 to TRBJ1-2; TCRdb picks TRBD1, but there is no DNA to check that call. The V gene's germline CDR1 is LNHDA and CDR2 SQIVND (reference sequence). The CDR3 has 14 residues. The CDR3 sequence is CASKLAGTNYGYTF. Full variable domain (missing parts from reference TRBV19 and TRBJ1-2): DGGITQSPKYLFRKEGQNVTLSCEQNLNHDAMYWYRQDPGQGLRLIYYSQIVNDFQKGDIAEGYSVSREKKESFPLTVTSAQKNPTAFYLCASKLAGTNYGYTFGSGTRLTVV.

The CDR3 spells CSARDPQAYGYTF. This chain uses TRBV20-1 with TRBJ1-2. The germline V gene has CDR1 DFQATT and CDR2 SNEGSKA (reference sequence). This CDR3 is 13 amino acids long.

The rearrangement joins TRBV11-2 to TRBJ2-3; no DNA is available, so the TRBD2 call from TCRdb remains unchecked. The germline V gene encodes CDR1 SGHAT and CDR2 FQNNGV. The CDR3 covers 15 residues. CDR3 in amino acids: CASRPRRGGTDTQYF.

CDR3: CASSRNRGANYGYTF. This sequence joins TRBV7-8 and TRBJ1-2; TCRdb indicates TRBD1, and absent DNA this call remains unverified. Germline CDR1 and CDR2: SGHVS and FQNEAQ. The CDR3 is 15 residues long.

This chain connects TRBV5-1 to TRBJ1-1; no DNA is available, so the TRBD1 call from TCRdb remains unchecked. The CDR3 consists of 15 residues. Germline CDR1 and CDR2: SGHRS and YFSETQ. The CDR3 sequence: CASSLAGTGKTEAFF.

The chain has TRBV13 and TRBJ1-1; TCRdb's D call of TRBD1 is untestable without DNA. There are 14 residues in the CDR3. Germline CDR1 PRHDT, CDR2 FYEKMQ (reference sequence). The CDR3 loop is CASSSMTGHTEAFF.

This sequence joins TRBV5-5 and TRBJ2-2; with no DNA, the TCRdb D assignment of TRBD1 cannot be verified. The CDR3 is made up of 15 amino acids. Germline CDR1 SGHKS, CDR2 YYEKEE (reference sequence). CDR3: CASSSIDSYTGELFF. The full variable domain, with the rest looked up from reference TRBV5-5 and TRBJ2-2, is DAGVTQSPTHLIKTRGQQVTLRCSPISGHKSVSWYQQVLGQGPQFIFQYYEKEERGRGNFPDRFSARQFPNYSSELNVNALLLGDSALYLCASSSIDSYTGELFFGEGSRLTVL.

V gene TRBV10-3 combines with J gene TRBJ1-5; as DNA is missing, the TRBD1 call by TCRdb cannot be tested. Germline CDR1 reads ENHRY; CDR2 reads SYGVKD. The CDR3 loop spans 16 amino acids. CDR3: CAISPGTGATNQPQHF.

The V and J genes are TRBV6-2 or TRBV6-3 and TRBJ1-1; TCRdb designates TRBD1, a call that cannot be tested without DNA. CDR3 length: 14 residues. Germline CDR1 is MNHEY and CDR2 is SVGEGT. CDR3 sequence: CASSPRGPNTEAFF.

The J gene is TRBJ2-1, the V gene TRBV4-2; the TCRdb call, TRBD2, lacks DNA for checking. CDR1 and CDR2 (germline): LGHNA, YNFKEQ. The CDR3 is made up of 15 amino acids. The CDR3 protein is CASSQGVAGYNEQFF.

This chain connects TRBV20-1 to TRBJ2-7; TCRdb calls TRBD1, which cannot be checked without DNA. This CDR3 comprises 11 residues. Germline V gene data show CDR1 as DFQATT and CDR2 as SNEGSKA (reference sequence). The CDR3 here is CSLGQGIEQYF.

This sequence joins TRBV29-1 and TRBJ2-1; TCRdb names TRBD1, which stays unverified in the absence of DNA. The CDR3 loop spans 14 amino acids. CDR1 and CDR2 from the germline V gene are SQVTM and ANQGSEA. The CDR3 loop is CSVVAHSSYNEQFF.

The chain carries TRBV20-1 and TRBJ1-2; TCRdb picks TRBD1, but there is no DNA to check that call. Per germline, CDR1 DFQATT and CDR2 SNEGSKA (reference sequence). The CDR3 sequence is 12 residues long. CDR3 region: CSASQGQTLYTF.

V is TRBV4-2 and J is TRBJ1-6; TCRdb's D call of TRBD1 is untestable without DNA. The V gene's germline CDR1 is LGHNA and CDR2 YNFKEQ. The CDR3 has 17 residues. CDR3 loop: CASSQEGAGSYNSPLHF.

The rearrangement links TRBV6-5 to TRBJ2-7; no DNA is available, so the TRBD1 call from TCRdb remains unchecked. CDR1 is MNHEY, CDR2 SVGAGI, per germline. The CDR3 extends over 13 amino acids. CDR3 protein: CASSSAPGYEQYF.

V and J are TRBV3-1 and TRBJ2-2; TCRdb's D call of TRBD2 is untestable without DNA. Germline CDR1 LGHDT, CDR2 YNNKEL (reference sequence). The length of the CDR3 is 15 residues. CDR3 sequence: CASSQFSSLAGELFF.

This chain connects TRBV20-1 to TRBJ2-5; the TCRdb call, TRBD1, lacks DNA for checking. This CDR3 is 14 amino acids long. From germline, CDR1 is DFQATT and CDR2 SNEGSKA (reference sequence). CDR3 amino acids: CSAKAQESQETQYF.

The chain uses TRBV5-1 and TRBJ2-1; checking the TCRdb D call of TRBD1 is not possible without DNA. Germline V CDR1 and CDR2: SGHRS, YFSETQ. The CDR3 runs 15 residues. The CDR3 spells CASSLAPGQGNEQFF.

The V gene is TRBV7-8, the J gene TRBJ1-2. This CDR3 comprises 17 residues. CDR1 is SGHVS, CDR2 FQNEAQ, per germline. The CDR3 reads CASSYTVPGGVDYGYTF.

The chain combines TRBV20-1 with TRBJ1-5; with no DNA, the TCRdb D assignment of TRBD1 cannot be verified. This CDR3 comprises 16 residues. CDR1 and CDR2 (germline): DFQATT, SNEGSKA (reference sequence). This chain's CDR3 is CSTGDPRTGKNQPQHF.

CDR3 in amino acids: CASSLQTSRTDTQYF. The chain is built from TRBV27 and TRBJ2-3; the TRBD2 assignment by TCRdb is unverifiable without DNA. CDR3 length: 15 residues. Germline V gene lookup returns CDR1 MNHEY and CDR2 SMNVEV (reference sequence).

The chain combines TRBV19 with TRBJ1-2. The germline gives CDR1 LNHDA, CDR2 SQIVND (reference sequence). The CDR3 is 14 residues long. This CDR3 is CASSIITSFSDYTF.